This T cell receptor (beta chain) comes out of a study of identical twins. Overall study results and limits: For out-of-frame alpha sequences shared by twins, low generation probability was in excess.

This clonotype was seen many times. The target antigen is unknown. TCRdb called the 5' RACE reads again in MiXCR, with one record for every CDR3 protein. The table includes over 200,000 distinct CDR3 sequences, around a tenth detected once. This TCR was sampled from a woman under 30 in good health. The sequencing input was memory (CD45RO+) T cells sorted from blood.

CDR3 nucleotides: TGTGCCAGCAGCTTCCCCCTCATTAGCGGACAAGAGACCCAGTACTTC. It translates to CASSFPLISGQETQYF. This chain uses TRBV7-2 with TRBJ2-5, with D perhaps TRBD2 (6 bases). The CDR3 is 16 residues long. Germline values: CDR1 SGHTA, CDR2 FQGNSA. V lost 3 bases, J lost 2 bases, and 16 bases lay in between.